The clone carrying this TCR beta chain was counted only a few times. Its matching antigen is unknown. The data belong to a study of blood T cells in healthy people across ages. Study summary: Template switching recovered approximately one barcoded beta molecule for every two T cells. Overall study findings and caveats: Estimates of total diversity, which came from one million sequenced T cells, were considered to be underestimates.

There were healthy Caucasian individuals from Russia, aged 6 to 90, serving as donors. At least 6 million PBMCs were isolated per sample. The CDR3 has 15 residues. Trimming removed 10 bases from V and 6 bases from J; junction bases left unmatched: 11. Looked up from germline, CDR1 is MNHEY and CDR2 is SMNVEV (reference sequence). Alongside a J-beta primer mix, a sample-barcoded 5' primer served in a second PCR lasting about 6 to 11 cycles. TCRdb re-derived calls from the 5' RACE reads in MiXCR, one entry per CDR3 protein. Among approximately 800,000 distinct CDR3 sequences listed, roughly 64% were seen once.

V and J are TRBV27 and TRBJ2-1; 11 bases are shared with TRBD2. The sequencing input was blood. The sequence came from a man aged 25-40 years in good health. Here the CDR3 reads CATRIVAGGANEQFF. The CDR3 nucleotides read TGTGCCACCCGAATCGTAGCGGGGGGGGCCAATGAGCAGTTCTTC.